Given below is one T cell receptor beta chain in context. The CDR3 loop spans 16 amino acids. V lost 0 bases and J lost 5, with 14 bases in between. Germline V gene data show CDR1 as SGHDT and CDR2 as YYEEEE. Original processing methods: Reference gene primers were amplified, and this amplification served to estimate nucleated cell counts. The method was immunoSEQ multiplex PCR; TCRdb's version includes in-frame clones alone and lacks a portion of them. V, J and clone size reflect that table, while D and trimming were determined from the DNA. Altogether roughly 250,000 clones are present, around nine tenths being singletons, with the ten largest covering about 9.2%. The record originates from a study of blood T cell repertoires in COVID-19.

The sequence derives from a man aged 35 to 55 who had recovered from COVID-19. V and J are TRBV5-6 and TRBJ1-4; D ambiguous. What was sequenced was peripheral blood. The CDR3 coding sequence is TGTGCCAGCAGCTTGGCCCGCAGGTTGCACAATGAAAAACTGTTTTTT. The encoded protein is CASSLARRLHNEKLFF.